The rows below give T cell receptor beta chains drawn from one sample of a study of blood T cell repertoires in COVID-19. Profiling relied on immunoSEQ multiplex PCR, and the TCRdb table lists in-frame clones only, not all of them. This sample has 200,000 to 250,000 clones, with 82% found just once. The sequenced material came from peripheral blood. The receptors stem from a woman over 75 with acute or convalescent COVID-19. Both conserved end residues are part of each CDR3.

TRBV19	TRBJ1-2	CASSIGGENYGYTF
TRBV3-1/TRBV3-2	TRBJ2-1	CASSRDGTSRQNEQFF
TRBV11-3	TRBJ1-1	CASSFEENTEAFF
TRBV4-1	TRBJ1-1	CASSRVSGVGTEAFF
TRBV11-2	TRBJ1-2	CASSSDRGYGYTF
TRBV28	TRBJ1-3	CASSRGTSGNTIYF
TRBV6-5	TRBJ2-7	CASGTGGSEYEQYF
TRBV7-2	TRBJ2-2	CASSSSGGTRNTGELFF
TRBV5-5	TRBJ2-3	CASSIPGTLVTQYF
TRBV12-3/TRBV12-4	TRBJ1-5	CASSLDISQPQHF
TRBV5-1	TRBJ1-2	CASSWRGRDRGYTF
TRBV5-1	TRBJ2-7	CASSAGTDYEQYF
TRBV28	TRBJ1-5	CASRKLTQPQHF
TRBV19	TRBJ1-4	CASSEGWEKLFF
TRBV12-5	TRBJ2-1	CASGRNSYNEQFF
TRBV12-3/TRBV12-4	TRBJ2-5	CASSFDGRETQYF
TRBV6-2/TRBV6-3	TRBJ2-2	CASSGGQGINTGELFF
TRBV5-1	TRBJ2-4	CASSAMSGGSVNIQYF
TRBV20-1	TRBJ1-2	CSVGTAYGYTF
TRBV3-1/TRBV3-2	TRBJ1-1	CASSAPRGQGRMNTEAFF
TRBV3-1/TRBV3-2	TRBJ2-7	CASRKSSGEEQYF
TRBV2	TRBJ1-5	CASTREQGSYSNQPQHF
TRBV12-3/TRBV12-4	TRBJ1-1	CASIRTGGAFF
TRBV19	TRBJ2-7	CASSPTGSSYEQYF
TRBV7-2	TRBJ1-5	CASSSNNRNSNQPQHF
TRBV19	TRBJ1-1	CASSIGVNTEAFF
TRBV6-5	TRBJ2-6	CASSWDSSGANVLTF
TRBV19	TRBJ1-1	CASSISNRLNTEAFF
TRBV12-3/TRBV12-4	TRBJ1-2	CASSKGRDYGYTF
TRBV19	TRBJ1-1	CASSLTGSGTEAFF
TRBV5-4	TRBJ1-4	CASSPNRGGLPEKLFF
TRBV5-5	TRBJ2-7	CASSLATGTYEQYF
TRBV5-4	TRBJ1-2	CASSPRQGNYGYTF
TRBV3-1/TRBV3-2	TRBJ2-3	CASSLRHTDTQYF
TRBV7-6	TRBJ2-7	CASSLDTGSSYEQYF